The 27 T cell receptor beta chains below were found in one sample sequenced in a study of cytomegalovirus exposure and HLA in healthy donors. It was with 60 Vbeta and 13 Jbeta primers that the PCR ran. The table came from immunoSEQ multiplex PCR; TCRdb's copy has only in-frame clones and leaves some out. Among approximately 160,000 clones listed, 65% to 80% were seen once. Material: PBMCs. The receptors were sampled from a woman aged 25-40 years in good health and CMV-seronegative.

Concerning this clone itself: The same CDR3 is also encoded by other DNA sequences in this sample. V gene TRBV11-2 combines with J gene TRBJ2-7, with D uncertain. Trimming took off 0 bases at V and 3 bases at J, with 6 bases between the two ends. This CDR3 spans 13 amino acids. Germline CDR1 is SGHAT and CDR2 is FQNNGV. The CDR3 DNA reads as TGTGCCAGCAGCTTAGAGAGAGACTACGAGCAGTACTTC. This encodes CASSLERDYEQYF.

This clone showed up just a few times. The V gene is TRBV19, the J gene TRBJ2-7; D uncertain. V was clipped by 1 base and J by 3 bases, with 10 bases between them. There are 14 residues in the CDR3. Germline V CDR1 and CDR2: LNHDA, SQIVND (reference sequence). This chain's CDR3 is CASSIVGSNYEQYF. For the CDR3, the DNA is TGTGCCAGTAGTATAGTTGGTTCTAACTACGAGCAGTACTTC.

The CDR3 region is CASSPLGQGRATNEKLFF. CDR3 sequence (DNA): TGTGCCAGCAGCCCTCTAGGACAGGGGCGGGCAACTAATGAAAAACTGTTTTTT. The gene calls are TRBV7-9 and TRBJ1-4; TRBD1 aligns across 9 bases. Germline assignment: CDR1 SEHNR and CDR2 FQNEAQ (reference sequence). This CDR3 is built from 18 residues. Unmatched junction bases numbered 10, after V lost 5 bases and J lost 0 bases.

This rearrangement joins TRBV30 to TRBJ1-5; TRBD1 aligns across 10 bases. The junction had 7 bases not matched to a gene; V was cut back by 2 bases and J by 6 bases. Germline V gene data show CDR1 as GTSNPN and CDR2 as SVGIG (reference sequence). This CDR3 spans 15 amino acids. Here the CDR3 reads CAWSSGQGYRQPQHF. The CDR3 DNA reads TGTGCCTGGAGTTCGGGACAGGGGTATCGTCAGCCCCAGCATTTT.

V is TRBV7-8 and J is TRBJ2-5; D might be TRBD1 (5 bases). Germline V gene sequence: CDR1 SGHVS, CDR2 FQNEAQ. V was trimmed by 3 bases and J by 2 bases, leaving 13 bases between them. This CDR3 has 15 amino acids. DNA for the CDR3: TGTGCCAGCAGCTTGAACGGACATTTGCAAGAGACCCAGTACTTC. It is translated as CASSLNGHLQETQYF.

The chain has TRBV13 and TRBJ1-2; D is possibly TRBD1 (5 bases). This CDR3 contains 14 residues. Germline V gene data show CDR1 as PRHDT and CDR2 as FYEKMQ (reference sequence). The V end lost 3 bases, the J end lost 8 bases, and 16 bases lay between the germline ends. This CDR3 is CASSFSSGVGGYTF. The CDR3 coding sequence is TGTGCCAGCAGCTTTAGTTCGGGGGTGGGCGGCTACACCTTC.

The chain uses TRBV27 and TRBJ1-1; no clear D gene. The CDR3 loop spans 16 amino acids. The germline gives CDR1 MNHEY, CDR2 SMNVEV (reference sequence). The V and J ends lost 2 bases and 1 base respectively, with 14 bases between them. CDR3 DNA: TGTGCCAGCAGTTTAACCCCGCGTACGGGGAACACTGAAGCTTTCTTT. Protein: CASSLTPRTGNTEAFF.

V is TRBV27 and J is TRBJ2-5, with a possible D match to TRBD1 (5 bases). The CDR3 is made up of 13 amino acids. Germline CDR1 MNHEY, CDR2 SMNVEV (reference sequence). V lost 4 bases to trimming and J lost 2 bases, with 8 bases between them. The CDR3 DNA is TGTGCCAGCAGTTGGACAATTCAAGAGACCCAGTACTTC. Translating it yields CASSWTIQETQYF.

V gene TRBV28 combines with J gene TRBJ2-7, with a tentative D call TRBD2 (6 bases). CDR3 length equals 13 residues. CDR1 is MDHEN and CDR2 is SYDVKM in the germline V gene. Trimming pared 2 bases from V and 5 bases from J, leaving 10 bases between. The CDR3 DNA reads as TGTGCCAGCAGTTTAGCGGGGTTCGACGAGCAGTACTTC. Translating it yields CASSLAGFDEQYF.

The chain recombines TRBV18 with TRBJ2-7, with a weak D call TRBD1 (6 bases). V was pared by 3 bases and J by 6 bases, with 18 bases between. The CDR3 runs 15 residues. Germline loops: CDR1 KGHSH, CDR2 LQKENI. The CDR3 bases are TGTGCCAGCTCACCGGAACAGGGAAATTTCGGCGAGCAGTACTTC. It encodes CASSPEQGNFGEQYF.

The CDR3 DNA reads TGTGCCAGCAGTGACTCCCTCGATGGCTACACCTTC. This sequence encodes CASSDSLDGYTF. This chain uses TRBV25-1 with TRBJ1-2, with no clear D. Trimming removed 3 bases from V and 6 bases from J, with 8 bases in between. This CDR3 region has 12 residues. Germline lookup yields CDR1 MGHDK and CDR2 SYGVNS.

The rearrangement links TRBV6-5 to TRBJ2-3; 9 bases match TRBD2. V shed 2 bases, J shed 4 bases, and the junction held 7 bases outside the gene matches. CDR1 is MNHEY, CDR2 SVGAGI, per germline. The CDR3 spans 16 residues. The CDR3 DNA follows: TGTGCCAGCAGTTACAGTGCGGGAGGGAGGTCAGATACGCAGTATTTT. Its protein product is CASSYSAGGRSDTQYF.

The J gene is TRBJ1-6, the V gene TRBV5-1; D is uncertain. Germline-derived CDR1 and CDR2 are SGHRS and YFSETQ. Trimming left V 6 bases short and J 0 bases short, with 13 bases between. The CDR3 sequence is 16 residues long. CDR3 region: CASKRETSSYNSPLHF. In DNA, the CDR3 is TGCGCCAGCAAGAGGGAGACGAGCTCCTATAATTCACCCCTCCACTTT.

This clone was seen a few times. V is TRBV29-1 and J is TRBJ2-6; tentatively, D is TRBD1 (6 bases). Germline-derived CDR1 and CDR2 are SQVTM and ANQGSEA. V lost 2 bases to trimming and J lost 0 bases, with 11 bases between them. This CDR3 has 16 residues. The CDR3 protein is CSVERDTDSGANVLTF. The DNA of the CDR3 is TGCAGCGTTGAAAGGGACACCGACTCTGGGGCCAACGTCCTGACTTTC.

The chain recombines TRBV5-1 with TRBJ1-2; 8 bases are shared with TRBD1. The CDR3 has 14 amino acids. Germline assignment: CDR1 SGHRS and CDR2 YFSETQ. With 5 bases clipped from V and 9 bases from J, the junction kept 12 bases outside the gene matches. The CDR3: CASRKDRGRESYTF. The CDR3 coding sequence is TGCGCCAGCAGGAAAGACAGGGGTAGGGAGAGCTACACCTTC.

This rearrangement joins TRBV30 to TRBJ2-1; D gene ambiguous. Trimming stripped 2 bases from V and 6 bases from J, with 5 bases between. CDR1 and CDR2 from the germline V gene are GTSNPN and SVGIG (reference sequence). The CDR3 totals 11 residues. Written as DNA, the CDR3 is TGTGCCTGGAGTAACTTCAATGAGCAGTTCTTC. Its protein is CAWSNFNEQFF.

In its sample, this clone was seen a few times. This chain connects TRBV7-8 to TRBJ1-2, with D possibly TRBD1 on 5 matching bases. The length of the CDR3 is 11 residues. Germline V lookup: CDR1 SGHVS, CDR2 FQNEAQ. Trimming left V 5 bases short and J 8 bases short, with 9 bases between. CDR3 protein: CASSHGGGYTF. The CDR3 coding sequence is TGTGCCAGCAGCCATGGGGGGGGCTACACCTTC.

This clone occurred a few times. The chain uses TRBV5-1 and TRBJ1-1; 7 bases match TRBD1. V gave up 5 bases and J gave up 1 base; unmatched junction bases: 11. This CDR3 is 16 amino acids long. Germline-derived CDR1 and CDR2 are SGHRS and YFSETQ. In DNA form, the CDR3 reads TGCGCCAGCAGTTTCGACACAGGGGTTGGGAACACTGAAGCTTTCTTT. The encoded protein is CASSFDTGVGNTEAFF.

As concerns this clone: Compared with germline, one end of the junction differs, possibly owing to a read error. The chain couples TRBV7-9 to TRBJ2-7; D is perhaps TRBD2 (5 bases). This CDR3 spans 12 amino acids. The germline CDR1 and CDR2 sequences are SEHNR and FQNEAQ (reference sequence). DNA for the CDR3: TGTTCCAGCGGCGACACCTCCTACGAGCAGTACTTC. It specifies CSSGDTSYEQYF.

The rearrangement joins TRBV6-1 to TRBJ2-5, with 10 bases matching TRBD2. CDR1 is MNHNS and CDR2 is SASEGT in the germline V gene. The CDR3 is made up of 19 amino acids. J lost 2 bases, V lost 2 bases, and 14 bases had no gene match. CDR3 bases: TGTGCCAGCAGTGAAAGGGGGCTAGCGGGAGTTAGGGGTCAAGAGACCCAGTACTTC. Translation gives CASSERGLAGVRGQETQYF.

The chain employs TRBV29-1 and TRBJ2-5; D may be TRBD2 (6 bases). The CDR3 is 13 residues long. The V end lost 0 bases, the J end lost 3 bases, and 8 bases lay between the germline ends. CDR1 is SQVTM and CDR2 is ANQGSEA in the germline V gene. The CDR3 loop is CSVEEGGEETQYF. The CDR3 DNA reads TGCAGCGTTGAAGAAGGCGGGGAAGAGACCCAGTACTTC.

The chain joins TRBV9 to TRBJ1-1, with 7 bases lining up with TRBD1. V gave up 6 bases and J gave up 2 bases; unmatched junction bases: 7. Germline CDR1 and CDR2: SGDLS and YYNGEE. The CDR3 runs to 14 residues. CDR3 in amino acids: CASTRGTANTEAFF. The DNA of the CDR3 is TGTGCCAGCACCCGTGGGACAGCAAACACTGAAGCTTTCTTT.

The chain carries TRBV5-4 and TRBJ1-2; 8 bases agree with TRBD1. Trimming at V came to 3 bases and at J to 0 bases, leaving 4 bases not matched to a gene. CDR3 length: 15 amino acids. CDR1 and CDR2 (germline): SGHNT, YYREEE (reference sequence). In DNA form, the CDR3 reads TGTGCCAGCAGCTCGAGGACAGGGTCTAACTATGGCTACACCTTC. Its translation is CASSSRTGSNYGYTF.

This clone was found a few times. CDR3 in amino acids: CASSRGLAGGDEQFF. The CDR3 DNA reads TGTGCCAGCAGCCGGGGACTAGCGGGAGGGGATGAGCAGTTCTTC. The J gene is TRBJ2-1, the V gene TRBV5-4, with 16 bases that match TRBD2. Germline V gives CDR1 SGHNT, CDR2 YYREEE (reference sequence). CDR3 length: 15 amino acids. J gave up 8 bases and V 4 bases, and 3 bases lay outside the gene matches. The full variable domain, rest sourced from reference TRBV5-4 and TRBJ2-1, is ETGVTQSPTHLIKTRGQQVTLRCSSQSGHNTVSWYQQALGQGPQFIFQYYREEENGRGNFPPRFSGLQFPNYSSELNVNALELDDSALYLCASSRGLAGGDEQFFGPGTRLTVL.

This rearrangement joins TRBV5-1 to TRBJ2-7; 8 bases are shared with TRBD2. V lost 3 bases, J lost 6 bases, and 8 bases stayed unmatched. There are 14 residues in the CDR3. Germline V gene sequence: CDR1 SGHRS, CDR2 YFSETQ. The CDR3 DNA reads TGCGCCAGCAGCTCCGGACTAGCCTCGGGCGAGCAGTACTTC. Protein product: CASSSGLASGEQYF.

This chain links TRBV25-1 with TRBJ1-1, with unresolved D. Trimming cost V 5 bases and J 1 base, with 11 bases left between them. The CDR3 runs to 14 residues. CDR1 MGHDK and CDR2 SYGVNS come from the germline V gene. The CDR3 spells CASSTYASNTEAFF. DNA of the CDR3: TGTGCCAGCAGTACTTACGCGTCGAACACTGAAGCTTTCTTT.

Turning to this clone: The sample carries other DNA sequences with the same CDR3. The V call is TRBV6-5, the J call TRBJ2-7; no firm D call. The CDR3 has 15 residues. Germline V CDR1 and CDR2: MNHEY, SVGAGI. V was pared by 0 bases and J by 0 bases, with 9 bases between. The CDR3 coding sequence is TGTGCCAGCAGTTACTCCGGCGGTAGCTCCTACGAGCAGTACTTC. Translation: CASSYSGGSSYEQYF.